The clone carrying this TCR beta chain occurred a few times. The record originates from a study of spatial heterogeneity in lung cancer. Study information: Sequencing covered available follow-up PBMC samples collected a median of around two years after resection.

A unique molecular identifier was carried by every single TCR cDNA molecule. One entry per CDR3 protein, called by TCRdb with MiXCR from the 5' RACE reads. The table shows about 120,000 distinct CDR3 sequences, with about a tenth occurring only once. Time point given: blood at routine non-recurrence follow-up after resection. V gave up 10 bases and J gave up 0 bases, with 27 bases separating them. Germline values: CDR1 ENHRY, CDR2 SYGVKD. CDR3 length: 18 amino acids. This receptor was obtained from a female donor with early-stage non-small cell lung cancer. Sequencing used PBMCs, obtained at follow-up. The chain combines TRBV10-3 with TRBJ1-1; D is perhaps TRBD1 (6 bases). The DNA for the CDR3 is TGTGCCACCGCCAACGTCAAGGGGACAAACGGGATGAACACTGAAGCTTTCTTT. Amino acids: CATANVKGTNGMNTEAFF.